The 32 T cell receptor beta chains below come from one sample, sequenced in a study of regulatory T cells in long-lasting Graves disease. CDR3 regions were amplified by Arm-PCR using iRepertoire HTBI primers to build TCR beta libraries. MiXCR was run by TCRdb on the multiplex PCR reads, yielding one entry per CDR3 protein. The table has about 350,000 distinct CDR3 sequences, over 15% seen once. Time point defined: newly diagnosed GD, antithyroid drugs for less than 3 months. PBMC-derived RNA was used for the TCR library. These records were also assigned to another study, of T cells in Graves' hyperthyroidism and ophthalmopathy.

Sequenced here: peripheral blood mononuclear cells (PBMCs), sampled at new diagnosis, from a patient treated with antithyroid drugs. All receptors come from a man aged 40-50 years with Graves disease.

This clonotype was detected many times. V usage is TRBV18 and J usage is TRBJ2-7; TRBD2 is a possible D gene (5 bases). CDR3 length: 13 residues. V was cut by 4 bases and J by 4 bases, with 11 bases left in between. Germline V gives CDR1 KGHSH, CDR2 LQKENI. The CDR3 coding sequence is TGTGCCAGCTCACGACGGGGTCCGTACGAGCAGTACTTC. Translating gives CASSRRGPYEQYF.

This clonotype was seen ten or more times. The chain's CDR3 is CASSLSDSQAFF. The DNA for the CDR3 is TGTGCCAGCAGCCTCTCAGACAGTCAAGCTTTCTTT. The rearrangement links TRBV11-2 to TRBJ1-1; D is possibly TRBD1 (5 bases). The germline CDR1 and CDR2 sequences are SGHAT and FQNNGV. The V and J ends lost 5 bases and 9 bases respectively, with 13 bases between them. CDR3 length equals 12 residues.

The chain links TRBV14 to TRBJ2-2, with D uncertain. V was pared by 1 base and J by 7 bases, with 7 bases between. The V gene's germline CDR1 is SGHDN and CDR2 FVKESK. The CDR3 spans 13 residues. The CDR3 DNA follows: TGTGCCAGCAGCCAAGCCGACGGCGGGGAGCTGTTTTTT. Its translation: CASSQADGGELFF.

In this sample, this clonotype turned up a few times. The J gene is TRBJ1-1, the V gene TRBV7-9, with 7 bases aligning to TRBD1. V gave up 11 bases and J gave up 4 bases; unmatched junction bases: 10. The CDR3 contains 13 residues. Germline-derived CDR1 and CDR2 are SEHNR and FQNEAQ (reference sequence). Written as DNA, the CDR3 is TGTGCCGGTTTAGGGGGCTTCGGCACTGAAGCTTTCTTT. Its protein product is CAGLGGFGTEAFF.

This rearrangement joins TRBV15 to TRBJ1-4, with no clear D. The CDR3 loop spans 13 amino acids. Germline loops: CDR1 LNHNV, CDR2 YYDKDF (reference sequence). Between the trimmed V and J ends, which lost 3 bases and 8 bases, there was a span of 10 bases. The CDR3 DNA sequence: TGTGCCACCAGCAGCACACCAACCGAAAAACTGTTTTTT. As protein: CATSSTPTEKLFF.

The sample holds many counts of this clonotype. This chain links TRBV4-3 with TRBJ2-1; the D gene could be TRBD1 or TRBD2 (5 bases each). The CDR3 totals 15 residues. From germline, CDR1 is LGHNA and CDR2 YSLEER. The V gene lost 4 bases and the J gene lost 2 bases, with 12 bases spanning the gap. The CDR3 sequence: CASSPGTNAYNEQFF. As DNA, the CDR3 is TGCGCCAGCAGCCCCGGGACCAACGCCTACAATGAGCAGTTCTTC.

This clonotype was seen a few times. The chain is built from TRBV5-1 and TRBJ2-5; 7 bases are shared with TRBD2. CDR3 length: 16 amino acids. Unmatched junction bases numbered 8, after V lost 1 base and J lost 2 bases. Germline V gene lookup returns CDR1 SGHRS and CDR2 YFSETQ. The CDR3 loop reads CASSLQSSGQQETQYF. The CDR3 DNA reads TGCGCCAGCAGCTTGCAGAGTAGCGGGCAACAAGAGACCCAGTACTTC.

This clonotype was observed many times. J is TRBJ2-7 and V is TRBV3-1, with D possibly matching TRBD2 (5 bases). In germline, CDR1 is LGHDT, CDR2 YNNKEL (reference sequence). The ends were cut back, 0 bases at V and 0 bases at J, with 18 bases in the middle. CDR3 size: 18 residues. CDR3 residues: CASSQDRAGDPLSYEQYF. The DNA of the CDR3 is TGTGCCAGCAGCCAAGATAGGGCGGGCGACCCACTCTCCTACGAGCAGTACTTC.

This clonotype was counted at least ten times. CDR3 sequence: CSARDPSPDTQYF. The CDR3 DNA reads as TGCAGTGCTAGAGATCCCTCCCCAGATACGCAGTATTTT. The genes are TRBV20-1 and TRBJ2-3; D not resolved. The CDR3 is 13 residues long. CDR1 is DFQATT, CDR2 SNEGSKA, per germline (reference sequence). V was cut by 0 bases and J by 4 bases, with 8 bases left in between.

This chain links TRBV30 with TRBJ2-5; a weak D match, TRBD1 (6 bases). The CDR3 covers 14 residues. Germline CDR1 and CDR2: GTSNPN and SVGIG (reference sequence). With 3 bases removed from V and 7 bases from J, the gap between germline ends came to 18 bases. CDR3 in DNA: TGTGCCTGGAGCAGGAACACAGGGTCGGGGACCCAGTACTTC. As protein: CAWSRNTGSGTQYF.

This clonotype was seen more than once but under ten times. A much larger clone is a single base away; this may be a read error. The rearrangement links TRBV28 to TRBJ1-1; D unresolved. V gave up 4 bases and J gave up 0 bases, with 12 bases separating them. Germline lookup yields CDR1 MDHEN and CDR2 SYDVKM. This CDR3 spans 15 amino acids. CDR3 residues: CASSSLAAMNTEAFF. In nucleotides, the CDR3 is TGTGCCAGCAGTTCCCTTGCAGCAATGAACACTGAAGCTTTCTTT.

The chain is built from TRBV4-2 and TRBJ2-7, with D possibly TRBD2 on 5 matching bases. The CDR3 extends over 12 amino acids. Looked up from germline, CDR1 is LGHNA and CDR2 is YNFKEQ. Trimming stripped 4 bases from V and 6 bases from J, with 10 bases between. CDR3 amino acids: CASSRLRGEQYF. CDR3 nucleotide sequence: TGTGCCAGCAGCCGGCTCCGGGGCGAGCAGTACTTC.

There are many counts of this clonotype. V usage is TRBV3-1 and J usage is TRBJ2-1, with D possibly TRBD2 on 5 matching bases. The CDR3 runs 13 residues. The germline V gene encodes CDR1 LGHDT and CDR2 YNNKEL (reference sequence). Trimming cost V 4 bases and J 8 bases, with 12 bases left between them. The CDR3 region is CASSPGTRDEQFF. In DNA, the CDR3 is TGTGCCAGCAGCCCCGGTACGAGGGATGAGCAGTTCTTC.

This clonotype was detected ten times or more. The V gene is TRBV11-3, the J gene TRBJ2-7, with TRBD1 matching over 7 bases. J was trimmed by 1 base and V by 1 base; bases with no gene match: 4. The CDR3 runs 15 residues. From germline, CDR1 is SGHNT and CDR2 YENEEA. CDR3 loop: CASSLGGDRSYEQYF. Written as DNA, the CDR3 is TGTGCCAGCAGCTTAGGAGGGGACAGATCCTACGAGCAGTACTTC.

This clonotype has more than one count but fewer than ten. This chain links TRBV7-3 with TRBJ2-2; a possible D gene is TRBD1 (6 bases). Germline loops: CDR1 SGHTA, CDR2 FQGTGA. V was cut by 3 bases and J by 0 bases, with 14 bases left in between. The CDR3 length is 17 residues. Here the CDR3 reads CASSFRPQGANTGELFF. CDR3 bases: TGTGCCAGCAGCTTTCGGCCACAGGGAGCGAACACCGGGGAGCTGTTTTTT.

This clonotype has a count of ten or more. V gene TRBV6-1 combines with J gene TRBJ1-4; 10 bases fit TRBD1. The V gene end was trimmed by 4 bases and the J gene end by 8 bases; junction bases not matched to a gene: 4. The CDR3 is 14 residues long. The germline V gene encodes CDR1 MNHNS and CDR2 SASEGT. The CDR3 DNA reads as TGTGCCAGCAGTGGGGGACAGGGGCACGAAAAACTGTTTTTT. Translation gives CASSGGQGHEKLFF.

This chain links TRBV6-1 with TRBJ1-2; D is unclear. V was cut by 5 bases and J by 2 bases, with 12 bases left in between. This CDR3 has 14 amino acids. Looked up from germline, CDR1 is MNHNS and CDR2 is SASEGT. CDR3 sequence (DNA): TGTGCCAGCAGTCCTATCGTCAGGAACTATGGCTACACCTTC. It is translated as CASSPIVRNYGYTF.

Concerning this clonotype itself: This may be a read error, as it is one base from a much larger clone. The chain couples TRBV2 to TRBJ2-5; TRBD2 agrees at 7 bases. The J call may be incorrect, as the DNA end agrees better with TRBJ2-1. This CDR3 is built from 13 residues. CDR1 is SNHLY and CDR2 is FYNNEI in the germline V gene. The CDR3 region has the DNA TGTGCCAGCAGTGAGTACGGGAGGAATGAGCAGTTCTTC. Residues: CASSEYGRNEQFF.

The chain has TRBV20-1 and TRBJ2-1; TRBD1 or TRBD2 may be the D gene (5 bases each). Trimming took off 1 base at V and 9 bases at J, with 13 bases between the two ends. The CDR3 extends over 13 amino acids. CDR1 and CDR2 (germline): DFQATT, SNEGSKA (reference sequence). The CDR3 reads CSARAPLGTEQFF. Here the CDR3 DNA reads TGCAGTGCTAGAGCTCCCTTAGGGACTGAGCAGTTCTTC.

The genes are TRBV6-1 and TRBJ2-5; the match to TRBD1 covers 7 bases. The CDR3 covers 18 residues. V was pared by 7 bases and J by 2 bases, with 19 bases of the junction left unmatched. The germline V gene encodes CDR1 MNHNS and CDR2 SASEGT. The CDR3 loop is CASTPGSGFDRVQETQYF. The DNA of the CDR3 is TGTGCCAGCACCCCGGGGTCCGGTTTCGACAGGGTTCAAGAGACCCAGTACTTC.

This clonotype has more than one count but fewer than ten. This chain joins TRBV30 and TRBJ2-7, with TRBD2 as a possible D gene (6 bases). The CDR3 totals 13 residues. In germline, CDR1 is GTSNPN, CDR2 SVGIG (reference sequence). Trimming stripped 4 bases from V and 4 bases from J, with 14 bases between. The CDR3 region is CAWKGTSSYEQYF. Here the CDR3 DNA reads TGTGCCTGGAAAGGGACTTCATCATACGAGCAGTACTTC.

This CDR3 is CASRRGTGALTDTQYF. The CDR3 DNA sequence: TGTGCCAGCAGGAGAGGGACAGGGGCGTTAACAGATACGCAGTATTTT. V usage is TRBV6-2 or TRBV6-3 and J usage is TRBJ2-3; the match to TRBD1 covers 10 bases. CDR3 length equals 16 residues. V lost 6 bases and J lost 3; bases outside the gene matches: 9. CDR1 is MNHEY and CDR2 is SVGEGT in the germline V gene.

In its sample, this clonotype was seen many times. CDR3 in amino acids: CASSSASEGPRRYEQYF. The CDR3 DNA is TGTGCCAGCAGCTCCGCGAGTGAGGGCCCCAGGCGCTACGAGCAGTACTTC. This chain uses TRBV7-2 with TRBJ2-7; TRBD2 is a possible D gene (5 bases). Between the trimmed V and J ends, which lost 4 bases and 3 bases, there was a span of 22 bases. Per the germline V gene, CDR1 is SGHTA and CDR2 is FQGNSA. This CDR3 has 17 amino acids.

This clonotype was seen at least ten times. The rearrangement links TRBV7-8 to TRBJ2-1; 11 nucleotides line up with TRBD1. The junction had 5 bases not matched to a gene; V was cut back by 5 bases and J by 2 bases. Germline V CDR1 and CDR2: SGHVS, FQNEAQ. This CDR3 has 16 residues. CDR3: CASSTRTGGAYNEQFF. The DNA for the CDR3 is TGTGCCAGCAGCACGCGGACAGGGGGCGCCTACAATGAGCAGTTCTTC.

The chain employs TRBV4-1 and TRBJ2-1; D perhaps matches TRBD1 (5 bases). The CDR3 sequence is 14 residues long. The V end was cut by 0 bases, the J end by 7 bases, with 10 bases between. Germline V gene data show CDR1 as MGHRA and CDR2 as YSYEKL. The CDR3 nucleotides read TGCGCCAGCAGCCAAGACAGGGCTTGGAATGAGCAGTTCTTC. As protein: CASSQDRAWNEQFF.

In this sample, this clonotype turned up a few times. The chain couples TRBV9 to TRBJ2-1; TRBD2 matches at 12 bases. J was trimmed by 4 bases and V by 1 base; bases with no gene match: 3. Germline CDR1 reads SGDLS; CDR2 reads YYNGEE. The CDR3 is made up of 16 amino acids. DNA for the CDR3: TGTGCCAGCAGCGTATCTAGCGGGGGGGTATACAATGAGCAGTTCTTC. Protein sequence: CASSVSSGGVYNEQFF.

The rearrangement joins TRBV20-1 to TRBJ2-7; no clear D. Germline V gives CDR1 DFQATT, CDR2 SNEGSKA (reference sequence). The CDR3 runs 14 residues. The ends were cut back, 0 bases at V and 3 bases at J, with 12 bases in the middle. The CDR3, as DNA: TGCAGTGCTAGAGATATAGGCAGTTACTACGAGCAGTACTTC. This gives the protein CSARDIGSYYEQYF.

The chain couples TRBV24-1 to TRBJ1-5, with D perhaps TRBD1 (5 bases). CDR1 KGHDR and CDR2 SFDVKD come from the germline V gene. V lost 5 bases, J lost 11 bases, and 15 bases lay in between. CDR3 size: 13 residues. The CDR3 loop is CATSAGELRTQHF. For the CDR3, the DNA is TGTGCCACCAGTGCGGGGGAGCTCAGGACCCAGCATTTT.

The chain has TRBV11-2 and TRBJ1-3; D gene unclear. The CDR3 length is 16 residues. The ends were cut back, 0 bases at V and 2 bases at J, with 11 bases in the middle. Germline assignment: CDR1 SGHAT and CDR2 FQNNGV. This chain's CDR3 is CASSLDGRAAGNTIYF. DNA for the CDR3: TGTGCCAGCAGCTTAGACGGAAGAGCAGCTGGAAACACCATATATTTT.

V and J are TRBV7-2 and TRBJ1-1; 8 bases match TRBD1. Unmatched junction bases numbered 18, after V lost 5 bases and J lost 4 bases. The CDR3 is 18 residues long. Germline V gives CDR1 SGHTA, CDR2 FQGNSA. The CDR3 DNA reads TGTGCCAGCAGCCCTCAACGCGGACAGGGATTTTATTTCACTGAAGCTTTCTTT. Encoded protein: CASSPQRGQGFYFTEAFF. Together with reference TRBV7-2 and TRBJ1-1, the CDR3 gives the full variable domain: GAGVSQSPSNKVTEKGKDVELRCDPISGHTALYWYRQSLGQGLEFLIYFQGNSAPDKSGLPSDRFSAERTGGSVSTLTIQRTQQEDSAVYLCASSPQRGQGFYFTEAFFGQGTRLTVV.

This clonotype was seen repeatedly, ten times or more. The chain couples TRBV12-3 or TRBV12-4 to TRBJ2-3, with 13 positions matching TRBD2. V lost 6 bases and J lost 4; bases outside the gene matches: 7. CDR3 length: 16 residues. The CDR3 region is CASSRPGLAGSDTQYF. In nucleotides, the CDR3 is TGTGCCAGCAGCAGACCGGGACTAGCGGGGTCAGATACGCAGTATTTT.

At least ten counts were recorded for this clonotype. V is TRBV6-1 and J is TRBJ1-2; 11 bases are a match to TRBD1. Losses at the gene ends were 8 bases for V and 7 bases for J; bases not matched to a gene: 15. This CDR3 region has 16 residues. Germline values: CDR1 MNHNS, CDR2 SASEGT. The CDR3 loop reads CASATHPRTGGFGYTF. CDR3 in DNA: TGTGCCAGCGCAACCCACCCAAGGACAGGGGGCTTTGGCTACACCTTC.